These 26 T cell receptor beta chains were all obtained from the same sample, sequenced in a study of blood T cell repertoires in COVID-19. The table came from immunoSEQ multiplex PCR; TCRdb's copy has only in-frame clones and leaves some out. Counted here are 270,000 or so clones, 85% occurring once; the ten biggest clones make up roughly 6.7%. Material for sequencing was PBMCs or T cells enriched from blood (not recorded which). All receptors come from a woman aged 45-59 years who had been exposed to COVID-19.

The gene calls are TRBV12-3 or TRBV12-4 and TRBJ1-2, with no clear D. V was pared by 2 bases and J by 2 bases, with 6 bases between. The CDR3 length is 13 residues. In DNA form, the CDR3 reads TGTGCCAGCAGTTTACGGCGGAACTATGGCTACACCTTC. Translation: CASSLRRNYGYTF.

The chain joins TRBV18 to TRBJ1-1; 9 nucleotides align to TRBD1. V was pared by 9 bases and J by 7 bases, with 12 bases of the junction left unmatched. Germline CDR1 reads KGHSH; CDR2 reads LQKENI. CDR3 length: 14 amino acids. The chain's CDR3 is CASSTKTGGDEAFF. In DNA form, the CDR3 reads TGTGCCAGTTCAACCAAGACAGGGGGGGATGAAGCTTTCTTT.

In DNA, the CDR3 is TGTGCCAGTAGTAATAGCCTCTACAATGAGCAGTTCTTC. It specifies CASSNSLYNEQFF. This chain joins TRBV19 and TRBJ2-1; D is unclear. Germline V gene data show CDR1 as LNHDA and CDR2 as SQIVND (reference sequence). The V gene lost 4 bases and the J gene lost 3 bases, with 7 bases spanning the gap. The CDR3 consists of 13 residues. Using reference TRBV19 and TRBJ2-1 for the parts outside the CDR3, the full variable domain is DGGITQSPKYLFRKEGQNVTLSCEQNLNHDAMYWYRQDPGQGLRLIYYSQIVNDFQKGDIAEGYSVSREKKESFPLTVTSAQKNPTAFYLCASSNSLYNEQFFGPGTRLTVL.

The V gene is TRBV5-5, the J gene TRBJ2-3, with 11 bases fitting TRBD2. Germline values: CDR1 SGHKS, CDR2 YYEKEE (reference sequence). The CDR3 consists of 15 residues. The junction had 3 bases not matched to a gene; V was cut back by 2 bases and J by 4 bases. CDR3 DNA: TGTGCCAGCAGCTTTCTAGCGGGGGGCTCAGATACGCAGTATTTT. This sequence encodes CASSFLAGGSDTQYF.

The chain uses TRBV18 and TRBJ2-7; possibly TRBD1 for D (5 bases). This CDR3 contains 15 residues. Trimming left V 1 base short and J 0 bases short, with 10 bases between. Germline CDR1 KGHSH, CDR2 LQKENI. In DNA form, the CDR3 reads TGTGCCAGCTCACCACAGGGGTCTAGCTCCTACGAGCAGTACTTC. Protein product: CASSPQGSSSYEQYF.

The chain has TRBV28 and TRBJ2-3, with D maybe TRBD1 (6 bases). The CDR3 sequence is 16 residues long. Trimming stripped 3 bases from V and 6 bases from J, with 19 bases between. Germline V lookup: CDR1 MDHEN, CDR2 SYDVKM. The CDR3: CASSLPVANRADTQYF. The CDR3 coding sequence is TGTGCCAGCAGTTTGCCTGTAGCTAACAGGGCCGATACGCAGTATTTT.

In nucleotides, the CDR3 is TGTGCCAGCAGCGTAGACGCCGGGGCTAGCGGGGGGCCGACCTTTGATACGCAGTATTTT. Protein: CASSVDAGASGGPTFDTQYF. The rearrangement links TRBV9 to TRBJ2-3; 11 nucleotides agree with TRBD2. Germline assignment: CDR1 SGDLS and CDR2 YYNGEE. V gave up 0 bases and J gave up 6 bases; unmatched junction bases: 18. The CDR3 sequence is 20 residues long.

CDR3 coding DNA: TGTGCCAGCAGCTTTCGACAGGGACGAAACACCGGGGAGCTGTTTTTT. This encodes CASSFRQGRNTGELFF. The chain uses TRBV5-6 and TRBJ2-2; 7 bases fit TRBD1. CDR3 length: 16 residues. The junction had 6 bases not matched to a gene; V was cut back by 2 bases and J by 2 bases. The germline gives CDR1 SGHDT, CDR2 YYEEEE.

There are many counts of this clone. The gene calls are TRBV27 and TRBJ1-6, with D uncertain. The CDR3 totals 18 residues. CDR1 MNHEY and CDR2 SMNVEV come from the germline V gene (reference sequence). The ends were cut back, 3 bases at V and 0 bases at J, with 15 bases in the middle. The CDR3 protein is CASSFSLSGSSYNSPLHF. Written as DNA, the CDR3 is TGTGCCAGCAGTTTTTCCCTGAGCGGGAGCTCCTATAATTCACCCCTCCACTTT.

V and J are TRBV24-1 and TRBJ2-1; 7 bases are shared with TRBD1. Germline assignment: CDR1 KGHDR and CDR2 SFDVKD. V lost 12 bases to trimming and J lost 0 bases; unmatched junction nucleotides: 25. The CDR3 spans 20 residues. The CDR3 sequence is CAPVPPLRDSNRSSYNEQFF. DNA of the CDR3: TGTGCCCCTGTACCTCCCCTAAGGGACAGTAATCGGAGCTCCTACAATGAGCAGTTCTTC.

The rearrangement uses TRBV10-3 and TRBJ1-2; TRBD1 is a possible D gene (5 bases). CDR3 length equals 16 residues. CDR1 is ENHRY, CDR2 SYGVKD, per germline. V lost 2 bases and J 7 bases, leaving 20 bases between the germline ends. CDR3 loop: CAISENAATVIGGYTF. Written as DNA, the CDR3 is TGTGCCATCAGTGAGAATGCAGCGACAGTGATAGGTGGCTACACCTTC.

V usage is TRBV10-2 and J usage is TRBJ2-3; 14 bases are a match to TRBD2. Unmatched junction bases numbered 11, after V lost 6 bases and J lost 6 bases. Germline assignment: CDR1 WSHSY and CDR2 SAAADI. This CDR3 is built from 17 residues. CDR3 in DNA: TGCGCCAGCAGCAGACTAGCGGGGGGGCAGGTAATGGATACGCAGTATTTT. Translating it yields CASSRLAGGQVMDTQYF.

The chain recombines TRBV15 with TRBJ1-3; the D gene is possibly TRBD1 (5 bases). Germline V gene data show CDR1 as LNHNV and CDR2 as YYDKDF (reference sequence). Trimming cost V 2 bases and J 0 bases, with 11 bases left between them. The CDR3 sequence is 16 residues long. CDR3 in DNA: TGTGCCACCAGCAGATCGAAGCAGGGCTCTGGAAACACCATATATTTT. It encodes CATSRSKQGSGNTIYF. The complete variable domain, with remaining parts taken from reference TRBV15 and TRBJ1-3, reads DAMVIQNPRYQVTQFGKPVTLSCSQTLNHNVMYWYQQKSSQAPKLLFHYYDKDFNNEADTPDNFQSRRPNTSFCFLDIRSPGLGDTAMYLCATSRSKQGSGNTIYFGEGSWLTVV.

J is TRBJ1-2 and V is TRBV10-2; maybe TRBD1 (5 bases). The V and J ends lost 8 bases and 9 bases respectively, with 16 bases between them. Germline V gene data show CDR1 as WSHSY and CDR2 as SAAADI. The length of the CDR3 is 12 residues. Here the CDR3 reads CASGAGPSSYTF. The CDR3 bases are TGCGCCAGCGGGGCAGGGCCCTCTAGCTACACCTTC.

The chain employs TRBV5-1 and TRBJ1-3; D is perhaps TRBD1 (6 bases). This CDR3 spans 15 amino acids. Trimming took 0 bases from V and 2 from J, leaving 9 bases between them. CDR1 and CDR2 from the germline V gene are SGHRS and YFSETQ. CDR3 amino acids: CASSLEAGAGNTIYF. The CDR3 nucleotides read TGCGCCAGCAGCTTGGAGGCAGGGGCTGGAAACACCATATATTTT.

The sample holds many counts of this clone. The chain employs TRBV5-1 and TRBJ2-5; perhaps TRBD2 as D (5 bases). The CDR3 sequence is 14 residues long. Germline lookup yields CDR1 SGHRS and CDR2 YFSETQ. The V gene lost 3 bases and the J gene lost 3 bases, with 12 bases spanning the gap. CDR3 amino acids: CASSSGLTKETQYF. The CDR3 bases are TGCGCCAGCAGCTCAGGACTCACTAAAGAGACCCAGTACTTC.

This clone was recorded once. The chain employs TRBV18 and TRBJ2-3; 12 nucleotides agree with TRBD2. Per germline, CDR1 KGHSH and CDR2 LQKENI. The ends lost 2 bases at V and 1 base at J; junction bases unmatched: 10. The length of the CDR3 is 19 residues. The CDR3 loop is CASSPVSSGGASGTDTQYF. DNA for the CDR3: TGTGCCAGCTCACCAGTATCTAGCGGGGGGGCTTCGGGCACAGATACGCAGTATTTT.

This chain joins TRBV10-1 and TRBJ1-1; no clear D. CDR1 is WNHNN and CDR2 is SYGVQD in the germline V gene (reference sequence). V was trimmed by 2 bases and J by 6 bases, leaving 4 bases between them. The CDR3 loop spans 11 amino acids. Here the CDR3 DNA reads TGCGCCAGCAGTGAGGAGGCTGAAGCTTTCTTT. It is translated as CASSEEAEAFF.

The chain employs TRBV24-1 and TRBJ2-7, with 10 bases aligning to TRBD2. Germline V gene data show CDR1 as KGHDR and CDR2 as SFDVKD. V was pared by 1 base and J by 2 bases, with 4 bases of the junction left unmatched. CDR3 size: 16 residues. In DNA, the CDR3 is TGTGCCACCAGTGATTTATTCAGCGGGGGGGCCTACGAGCAGTACTTC. As protein: CATSDLFSGGAYEQYF.

The chain combines TRBV19 with TRBJ1-5, with D unclear. The V gene's germline CDR1 is LNHDA and CDR2 SQIVND (reference sequence). V lost 3 bases to trimming and J lost 5 bases, with 11 bases between them. The CDR3 is 14 residues long. For the CDR3, the DNA is TGTGCCAGTAGTATTAGAGGGCTGTATCAGCCCCAGCATTTT. Protein sequence: CASSIRGLYQPQHF.

The chain couples TRBV9 to TRBJ1-2, with D uncertain. Germline V gives CDR1 SGDLS, CDR2 YYNGEE. Between the trimmed V and J ends, which lost 2 bases and 0 bases, there was a span of 11 bases. There are 15 residues in the CDR3. The CDR3 spells CASSVTEKSNYGYTF. In nucleotides, the CDR3 is TGTGCCAGCAGCGTTACAGAAAAATCTAACTATGGCTACACCTTC.

V and J are TRBV5-1 and TRBJ2-1; 8 bases are shared with TRBD1. The CDR3 loop spans 16 amino acids. Losses at the gene ends were 3 bases for V and 5 bases for J; bases not matched to a gene: 10. Germline V gene lookup returns CDR1 SGHRS and CDR2 YFSETQ. CDR3 in DNA: TGCGCCAGCAGCTCGGTAGCTAGGACAGGGCACAATGAGCAGTTCTTC. Its translation: CASSSVARTGHNEQFF.

The chain joins TRBV28 to TRBJ1-2; no clear D gene. Germline lookup yields CDR1 MDHEN and CDR2 SYDVKM. Trimming cost V 8 bases and J 5 bases, with 12 bases left between them. The length of the CDR3 is 12 residues. CDR3 in DNA: TGTGCCAGCGAAGCCAAACGGTATGGCTACACCTTC. Residues: CASEAKRYGYTF.

The rearrangement uses TRBV6-4 and TRBJ2-1; 8 nucleotides match TRBD2. The germline V gene encodes CDR1 MRHNA and CDR2 SNTAGT. The ends lost 3 bases at V and 9 bases at J; junction bases unmatched: 4. The CDR3 consists of 13 residues. The chain's CDR3 is CASSDSGEGEQFF. DNA of the CDR3: TGTGCCAGCAGTGATAGCGGGGAAGGTGAGCAGTTCTTC.

The genes are TRBV5-1 and TRBJ1-6; unclear D gene. V lost 0 bases, J lost 13 bases, and 11 bases lay in between. Per germline, CDR1 SGHRS and CDR2 YFSETQ. This CDR3 contains 13 residues. CDR3 nucleotides: TGCGCCAGCAGCTTGGATCCCTTTTTGCCCCTCCACTTT. Its translation: CASSLDPFLPLHF.

Turning to this clone: This sample also contains other DNA sequences that code for the same CDR3. The V and J genes are TRBV29-1 and TRBJ1-4; no firm D call. This CDR3 is 12 amino acids long. Looked up from germline, CDR1 is SQVTM and CDR2 is ANQGSEA. V lost 4 bases and J lost 5, with 8 bases in between. CDR3 sequence: CSVGGGNEKLFF. Here the CDR3 DNA reads TGCAGCGTTGGAGGCGGGAATGAAAAACTGTTTTTT.